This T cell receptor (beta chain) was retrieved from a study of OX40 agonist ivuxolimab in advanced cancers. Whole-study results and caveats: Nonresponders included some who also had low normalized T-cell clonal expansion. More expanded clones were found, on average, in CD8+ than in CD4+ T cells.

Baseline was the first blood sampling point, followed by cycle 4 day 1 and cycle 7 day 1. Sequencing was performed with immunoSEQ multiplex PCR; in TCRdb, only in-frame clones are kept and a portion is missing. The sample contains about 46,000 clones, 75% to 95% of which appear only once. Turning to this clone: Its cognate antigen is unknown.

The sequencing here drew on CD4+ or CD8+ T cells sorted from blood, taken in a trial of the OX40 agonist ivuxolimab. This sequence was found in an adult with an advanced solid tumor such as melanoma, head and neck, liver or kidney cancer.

In nucleotides, the CDR3 is TGTGCCAGCAGTGAGGGTCAGGGCTTGAACACTGAAGCTTTCTTT. Translated, it gives CASSEGQGLNTEAFF. This chain connects TRBV2 to TRBJ1-1; D perhaps matches TRBD1 (5 bases). The CDR3 spans 15 residues. V dropped 3 bases and J dropped 0 bases, with 11 bases sitting between them. Germline lookup yields CDR1 SNHLY and CDR2 FYNNEI.